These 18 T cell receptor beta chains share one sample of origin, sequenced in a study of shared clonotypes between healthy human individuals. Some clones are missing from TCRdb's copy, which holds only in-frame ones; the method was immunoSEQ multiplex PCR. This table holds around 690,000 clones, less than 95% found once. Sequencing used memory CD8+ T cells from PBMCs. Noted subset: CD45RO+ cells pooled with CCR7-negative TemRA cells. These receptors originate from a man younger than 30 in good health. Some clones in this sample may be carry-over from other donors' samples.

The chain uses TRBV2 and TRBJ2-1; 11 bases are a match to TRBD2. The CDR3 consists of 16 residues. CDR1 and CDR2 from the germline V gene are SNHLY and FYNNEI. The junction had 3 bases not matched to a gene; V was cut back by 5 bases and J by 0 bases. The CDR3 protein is CASSLTSGISYNEQFF. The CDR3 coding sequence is TGTGCCAGCAGTTTGACTAGCGGGATCTCCTACAATGAGCAGTTCTTC.

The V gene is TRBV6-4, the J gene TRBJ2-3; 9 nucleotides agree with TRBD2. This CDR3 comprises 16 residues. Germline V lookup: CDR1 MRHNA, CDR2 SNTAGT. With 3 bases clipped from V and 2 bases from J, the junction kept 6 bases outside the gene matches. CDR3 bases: TGTGCCAGCAGTGAAGGACTAGCGCATTCCACAGATACGCAGTATTTT. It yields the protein CASSEGLAHSTDTQYF.

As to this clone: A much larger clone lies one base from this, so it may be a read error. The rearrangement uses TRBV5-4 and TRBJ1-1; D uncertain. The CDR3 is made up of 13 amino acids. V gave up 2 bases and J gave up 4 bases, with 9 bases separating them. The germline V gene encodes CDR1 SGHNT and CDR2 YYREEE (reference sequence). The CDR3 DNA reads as TGTGCCAGCAGCTTATTCCATGCCACTGAAGCTTTCTTT. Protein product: CASSLFHATEAFF.

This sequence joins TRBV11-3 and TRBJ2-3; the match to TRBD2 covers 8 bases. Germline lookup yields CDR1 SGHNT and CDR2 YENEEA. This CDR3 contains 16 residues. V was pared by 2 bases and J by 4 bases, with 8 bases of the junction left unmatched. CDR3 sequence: CASSLTAGELPDTQYF. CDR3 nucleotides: TGTGCCAGCAGCTTAACAGCGGGAGAATTGCCAGATACGCAGTATTTT.

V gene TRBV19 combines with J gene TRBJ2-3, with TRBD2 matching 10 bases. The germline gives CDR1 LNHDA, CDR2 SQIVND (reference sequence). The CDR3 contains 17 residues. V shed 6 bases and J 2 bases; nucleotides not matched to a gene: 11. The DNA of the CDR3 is TGTGCCAGTAGCCAATTAGGGCTAGCGGGAGACACAGATACGCAGTATTTT. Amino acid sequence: CASSQLGLAGDTDTQYF.

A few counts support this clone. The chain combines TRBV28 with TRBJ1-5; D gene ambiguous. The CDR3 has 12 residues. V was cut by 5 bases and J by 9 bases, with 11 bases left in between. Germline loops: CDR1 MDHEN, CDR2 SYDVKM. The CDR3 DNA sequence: TGTGCCAGCAGTGCCGGATTGAGGCCCCAGCATTTT. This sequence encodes CASSAGLRPQHF.

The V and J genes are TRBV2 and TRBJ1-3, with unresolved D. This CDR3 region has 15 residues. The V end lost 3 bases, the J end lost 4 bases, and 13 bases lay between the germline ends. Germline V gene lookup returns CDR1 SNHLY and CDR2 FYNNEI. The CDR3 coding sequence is TGTGCCAGCAGTGAGGGGTTTGCAAGAGGAAACACCATATATTTT. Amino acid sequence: CASSEGFARGNTIYF.

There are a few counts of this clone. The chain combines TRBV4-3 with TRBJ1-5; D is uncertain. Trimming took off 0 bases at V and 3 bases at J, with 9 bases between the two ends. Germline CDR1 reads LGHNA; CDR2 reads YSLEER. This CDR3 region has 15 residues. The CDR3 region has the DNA TGCGCCAGCAGCCAAGACTCCAGTAACAATCAGCCCCAGCATTTT. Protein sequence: CASSQDSSNNQPQHF.

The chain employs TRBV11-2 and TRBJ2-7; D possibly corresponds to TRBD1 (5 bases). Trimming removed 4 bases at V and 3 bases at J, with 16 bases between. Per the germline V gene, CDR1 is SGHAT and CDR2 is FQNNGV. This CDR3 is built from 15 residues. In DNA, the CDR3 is TGTGCCAGCAGCTCCCAGGCAGGCAGGGACTACGAGCAGTACTTC. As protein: CASSSQAGRDYEQYF.

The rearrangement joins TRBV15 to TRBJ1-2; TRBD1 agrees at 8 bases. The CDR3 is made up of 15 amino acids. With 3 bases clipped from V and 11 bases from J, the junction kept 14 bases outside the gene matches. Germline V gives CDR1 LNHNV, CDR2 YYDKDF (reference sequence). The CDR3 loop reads CATSRTRGQAFGYTF. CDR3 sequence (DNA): TGTGCCACCAGCAGGACCCGGGGACAGGCGTTTGGTTACACCTTC. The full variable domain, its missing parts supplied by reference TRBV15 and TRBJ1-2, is DAMVIQNPRYQVTQFGKPVTLSCSQTLNHNVMYWYQQKSSQAPKLLFHYYDKDFNNEADTPDNFQSRRPNTSFCFLDIRSPGLGDTAMYLCATSRTRGQAFGYTFGSGTRLTVV.

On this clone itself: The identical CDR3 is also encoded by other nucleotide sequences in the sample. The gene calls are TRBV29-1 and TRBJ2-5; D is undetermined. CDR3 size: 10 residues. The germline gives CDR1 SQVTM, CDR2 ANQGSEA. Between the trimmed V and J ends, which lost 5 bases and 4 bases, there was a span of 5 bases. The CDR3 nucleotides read TGCAGCGTTCTAGGAGAGACCCAGTACTTC. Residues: CSVLGETQYF.

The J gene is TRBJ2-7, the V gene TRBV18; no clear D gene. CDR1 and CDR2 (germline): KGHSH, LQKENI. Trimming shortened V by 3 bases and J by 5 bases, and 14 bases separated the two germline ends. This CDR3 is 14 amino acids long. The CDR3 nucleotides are TGTGCCAGCTCACCCACGGCTAGGTCCAACGAGCAGTACTTC. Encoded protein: CASSPTARSNEQYF.

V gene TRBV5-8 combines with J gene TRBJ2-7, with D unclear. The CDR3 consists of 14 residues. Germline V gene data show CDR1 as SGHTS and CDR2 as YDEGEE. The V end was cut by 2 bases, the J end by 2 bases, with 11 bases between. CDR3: CASSFRYIAYEQYF. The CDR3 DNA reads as TGTGCCAGCAGCTTCCGGTATATCGCCTACGAGCAGTACTTC. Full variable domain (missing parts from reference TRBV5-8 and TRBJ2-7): EAGVTQSPTHLIKTRGQQATLRCSPISGHTSVYWYQQALGLGLQFLLWYDEGEERNRGNFPPRFSGRQFPNYSSELNVNALELEDSALYLCASSFRYIAYEQYFGPGTRLTVT.

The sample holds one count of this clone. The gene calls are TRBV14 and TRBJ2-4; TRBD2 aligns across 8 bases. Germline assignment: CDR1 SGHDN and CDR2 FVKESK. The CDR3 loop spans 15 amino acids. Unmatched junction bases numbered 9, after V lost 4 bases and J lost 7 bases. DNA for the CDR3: TGTGCCAGCAGCCCAGGGACTAGTTTAGGGAACATTCAGTACTTC. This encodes CASSPGTSLGNIQYF.

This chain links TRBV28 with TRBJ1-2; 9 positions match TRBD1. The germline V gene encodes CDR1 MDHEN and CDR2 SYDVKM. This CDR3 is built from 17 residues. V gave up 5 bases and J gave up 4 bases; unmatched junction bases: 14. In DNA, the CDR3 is TGTGCCAGCAGTCCCGCGCGGGCGGTGACAGGGGGCTATGGCTACACCTTC. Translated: CASSPARAVTGGYGYTF.

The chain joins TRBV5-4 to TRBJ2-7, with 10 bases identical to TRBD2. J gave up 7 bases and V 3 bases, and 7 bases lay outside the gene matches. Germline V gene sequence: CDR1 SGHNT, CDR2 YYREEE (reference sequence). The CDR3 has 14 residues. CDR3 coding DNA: TGTGCCAGCAGCTCTAGCGGGAGCTTCTGGGAGCAGTACTTC. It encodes CASSSSGSFWEQYF.

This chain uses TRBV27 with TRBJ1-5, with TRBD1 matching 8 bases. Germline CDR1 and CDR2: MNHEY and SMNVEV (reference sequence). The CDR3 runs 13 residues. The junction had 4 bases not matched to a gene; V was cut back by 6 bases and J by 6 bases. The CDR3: CASSEQGGQPQHF. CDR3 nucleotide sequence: TGTGCCAGCAGCGAACAGGGGGGTCAGCCCCAGCATTTT.

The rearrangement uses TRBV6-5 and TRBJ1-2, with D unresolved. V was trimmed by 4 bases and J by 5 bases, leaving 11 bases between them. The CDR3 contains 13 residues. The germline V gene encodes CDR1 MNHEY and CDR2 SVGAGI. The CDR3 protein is CASSSQYGYGYTF. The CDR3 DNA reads TGTGCCAGCAGTTCACAATACGGGTATGGCTACACCTTC.